The entry below gives a single T cell receptor beta chain sequence along with its context. Its antigen remains unknown. This CDR3 is 14 amino acids long. Trimming left V 2 bases short and J 5 bases short, with 12 bases between. CDR1 and CDR2 (germline): SGHTA, FQGNSA. The sample originates from a study of cytomegalovirus exposure and HLA in healthy donors. General study results and limits: Common viral pathogens were later found to be apparently linked to several of the most significant clusters. Immune exposure was documented only through CMV serostatus.

In the PCR, 60 Vbeta and 13 Jbeta primers were used. The method was immunoSEQ multiplex PCR; TCRdb's version includes in-frame clones alone and lacks a portion of them. The sample carries about 180,000 clones, 80% recorded once. What was sequenced was PBMCs. The origin of this receptor is a man aged 40-50 years in good health and CMV-seronegative. V is TRBV7-2 and J is TRBJ1-2; D ambiguous. CDR3 in DNA: TGTGCCAGCAGCTTAACCGGGTTGGGTTATGGCTACACCTTC. Translation: CASSLTGLGYGYTF.